This entry features one T cell receptor (beta chain) sequence. V lost 3 bases, J lost 3 bases, and 13 bases lay in between. The length of the CDR3 is 15 residues. In germline, CDR1 is KGHSH, CDR2 LQKENI. TCRdb fed the RT-PCR reads into MiXCR, producing one record per CDR3 protein. The sample yields around 700,000 distinct CDR3 sequences, 14% seen once. Sequencing was performed on memory CD4+ T cells from blood. The J gene is TRBJ2-3, the V gene TRBV18, with D tentatively TRBD2 (5 bases). This clonotype originated in a female donor in good health, serving as a healthy control. CDR3 sequence (DNA): TGTGCCAGCTCACCCCTGGCGGGCCAAACAGATACGCAGTATTTT. Translating gives CASSPLAGQTDTQYF.